This record covers a single T cell receptor beta chain. Germline V gives CDR1 WSHSY, CDR2 SAAADI. The CDR3 is 16 residues long. Trimming shortened V by 6 bases and J by 4 bases, and 21 bases separated the two germline ends. The data are from a study of blood T cell repertoires in COVID-19. Sequenced by immunoSEQ multiplex PCR; TCRdb stores in-frame clones only, minus some. The sample carries about 260,000 clones, approximately 92% recorded once. Cohort 3 recovery required two negative PCRs, clearance, or symptom resolution. This clonotype was obtained from a woman aged 18-29 years who had recovered from COVID-19. The chain combines TRBV10-2 with TRBJ1-1; D gene ambiguous. The sequenced sample consisted of PBMCs or T cells enriched from blood (not recorded which). Here the CDR3 reads CASREGRIQLGTEAFF. The CDR3 DNA reads TGCGCCAGCAGAGAGGGCAGGATACAGTTGGGCACTGAAGCTTTCTTT.